A selection of T cell receptor beta chains follows, all from one sample in a study of T-cell reconstitution after alpha-beta-depleted transplantation in children. TCRdb independently ran MiXCR on the PCR reads; one entry per CDR3 protein. The table shows around 130,000 distinct CDR3 sequences, with roughly 10% occurring only once. The starting material was PBMCs, mostly from graft donor cells, obtained 180 days after TCRalphabeta/CD19-depleted stem cell transplant. These receptors all come from a girl less than two years old who had a stem cell transplant for combined immunodeficiency, so the T cells may come from the graft donor. Both conserved end residues are part of each CDR3. The order of the fields is V gene, D gene, clone size, J gene, CDR3 protein, CDR3 DNA. The D gene is left open where the match is weak. Size values are once, few and many counts, or a class for expanded clones, and some rows have none.

v_call: TRBV5-5; d_call: .; clone_size: few; j_call: TRBJ1-5; cdr3_aa: CASSTPGDQPQHF; cdr3_nt: TGTGCCAGCAGCACGCCTGGGGATCAGCCCCAGCATTTT
v_call: TRBV18; d_call: .; clone_size: .; j_call: TRBJ1-2; cdr3_aa: CASSQQGVNYGYTF; cdr3_nt: TGTGCCAGCTCACAACAGGGAGTTAACTATGGCTACACCTTC
v_call: TRBV11-2; d_call: TRBD1; clone_size: few; j_call: TRBJ2-7; cdr3_aa: CASSSRDRGVYEQYF; cdr3_nt: TGTGCCAGCAGCTCCCGAGACAGGGGGGTGTACGAGCAGTACTTC
v_call: TRBV2; d_call: .; clone_size: .; j_call: TRBJ1-5; cdr3_aa: CASTQDSNQPQHF; cdr3_nt: TGTGCCAGCACTCAGGATAGCAATCAGCCCCAGCATTTT
v_call: TRBV20-1; d_call: TRBD2; clone_size: many; j_call: TRBJ2-7; cdr3_aa: CSARGGTSGFSYEQYF; cdr3_nt: TGCAGTGCTAGGGGGGGGACTAGCGGGTTTTCCTACGAGCAGTACTTC
v_call: TRBV7-2; d_call: TRBD1; clone_size: .; j_call: TRBJ2-5; cdr3_aa: CASSYRGLETQYF; cdr3_nt: TGTGCCAGCAGCTACAGGGGGCTGGAGACCCAGTACTTC
v_call: TRBV27; d_call: .; clone_size: once; j_call: TRBJ2-6; cdr3_aa: CASSLSGRYSGANGLTF; cdr3_nt: TGTGCCAGCAGTTTATCTGGCAGGTACTCTGGGGCCAACGGCCTGACTTTC
v_call: TRBV29-1; d_call: TRBD2; clone_size: .; j_call: TRBJ2-7; cdr3_aa: CSVGRAGANEQYF; cdr3_nt: TGCAGCGTTGGACGAGCGGGAGCTAACGAGCAGTACTTC
v_call: TRBV6-5; d_call: TRBD1; clone_size: .; j_call: TRBJ2-3; cdr3_aa: CASSRRQGRQYF; cdr3_nt: TGTGCCAGCAGTCGCCGACAGGGGAGGCAGTATTTT
v_call: TRBV20-1; d_call: .; clone_size: .; j_call: TRBJ2-7; cdr3_aa: CSASKTGPLSYEQYF; cdr3_nt: TGCAGTGCTAGCAAGACGGGACCCCTCTCCTACGAGCAGTACTTC
v_call: TRBV2; d_call: TRBD2; clone_size: .; j_call: TRBJ2-3; cdr3_aa: CASSHQPGLDPDTQYF; cdr3_nt: TGTGCCAGCAGCCACCAACCGGGACTAGACCCGGATACGCAGTATTTT
v_call: TRBV4-3; d_call: .; clone_size: few; j_call: TRBJ2-1; cdr3_aa: CASSLGINPYNEQFF; cdr3_nt: TGCGCCAGCAGCCTCGGGATTAACCCCTACAATGAGCAGTTCTTC
v_call: TRBV28; d_call: TRBD2; clone_size: few; j_call: TRBJ2-5; cdr3_aa: CASSLGTSGGLETQYF; cdr3_nt: TGTGCCAGCAGTTTAGGGACTAGCGGGGGCTTAGAGACCCAGTACTTC
v_call: TRBV27; d_call: .; clone_size: .; j_call: TRBJ2-3; cdr3_aa: CASSWQRGTDTQYF; cdr3_nt: TGTGCCAGCAGTTGGCAGCGGGGCACAGATACGCAGTATTTT
v_call: TRBV5-6; d_call: TRBD2; clone_size: .; j_call: TRBJ2-5; cdr3_aa: CASSFLAGEETQYF; cdr3_nt: TGTGCCAGCAGCTTCCTAGCGGGAGAAGAGACCCAGTACTTC
v_call: TRBV13; d_call: TRBD1; clone_size: .; j_call: TRBJ2-1; cdr3_aa: CASSPLTGVISSPLRRMTNEQFF; cdr3_nt: TGTGCCAGCAGCCCTTTGACAGGGGTAATCTCCTCACCCCTTCGACGCATGACAAATGAGCAGTTCTTC
v_call: TRBV7-6; d_call: TRBD1; clone_size: few; j_call: TRBJ1-1; cdr3_aa: CASSPTGTGGTEAFF; cdr3_nt: TGTGCCAGCAGCCCCACCGGGACAGGGGGAACTGAAGCTTTCTTT
v_call: TRBV2; d_call: .; clone_size: .; j_call: TRBJ1-5; cdr3_aa: CASSIGSTLTPQHF; cdr3_nt: TGTGCCAGCAGCATAGGCTCAACGCTCACGCCCCAGCATTTT
v_call: TRBV9; d_call: .; clone_size: .; j_call: TRBJ2-1; cdr3_aa: CASSVRPINEQFF; cdr3_nt: TGTGCCAGCAGCGTAAGGCCAATCAATGAGCAGTTCTTC
v_call: TRBV7-8; d_call: .; clone_size: .; j_call: TRBJ2-5; cdr3_aa: CASSSMWGGRERRETQYF; cdr3_nt: TGTGCCAGCAGCTCCATGTGGGGGGGCAGGGAACGACGAGAGACCCAGTACTTC
v_call: TRBV15; d_call: TRBD2; clone_size: few; j_call: TRBJ2-1; cdr3_aa: CATSRGVEGGRGNEQFF; cdr3_nt: TGTGCCACCAGCAGAGGGGTTGAGGGAGGGCGGGGGAATGAGCAGTTCTTC
v_call: TRBV15; d_call: .; clone_size: many; j_call: TRBJ1-5; cdr3_aa: CATSRDETSNQPQHF; cdr3_nt: TGTGCCACCAGCAGAGATGAAACGAGCAATCAGCCCCAGCATTTT
v_call: TRBV13; d_call: .; clone_size: many; j_call: TRBJ1-4; cdr3_aa: CASSLQGPNEKLFF; cdr3_nt: TGTGCCAGCAGCTTGCAGGGGCCTAATGAAAAACTGTTTTTT
v_call: TRBV6-1; d_call: TRBD2; clone_size: few; j_call: TRBJ2-1; cdr3_aa: CASSPRLAASYNEQFF; cdr3_nt: TGTGCCAGCAGCCCCCGACTAGCGGCGTCCTACAATGAGCAGTTCTTC
v_call: TRBV25-1; d_call: TRBD1; clone_size: many; j_call: TRBJ2-5; cdr3_aa: CASTRQGGVGTQYF; cdr3_nt: TGTGCCAGCACCCGACAGGGGGGAGTGGGGACCCAGTACTTC
v_call: TRBV7-8; d_call: .; clone_size: few; j_call: TRBJ1-2; cdr3_aa: CASSLERSYGYTF; cdr3_nt: TGTGCCAGCAGCTTAGAACGGAGCTATGGCTACACCTTC
v_call: TRBV18; d_call: TRBD2; clone_size: few; j_call: TRBJ2-6; cdr3_aa: CASSPRRTSGRTLGANVLTF; cdr3_nt: TGTGCCAGCTCACCAAGGAGGACTAGCGGGAGGACCCTAGGGGCCAACGTCCTGACTTTC
v_call: TRBV11-3; d_call: .; clone_size: .; j_call: TRBJ2-7; cdr3_aa: CASRWGAAEIYEQYF; cdr3_nt: TGTGCCAGCAGATGGGGAGCAGCGGAGATCTACGAGCAGTACTTC
v_call: TRBV30; d_call: .; clone_size: .; j_call: TRBJ2-3; cdr3_aa: CAWSDLITQYF; cdr3_nt: TGTGCCTGGAGTGATCTGATCACGCAGTATTTT
v_call: TRBV12-3/TRBV12-4; d_call: .; clone_size: .; j_call: TRBJ1-6; cdr3_aa: CASSPSGRDNSPLHF; cdr3_nt: TGTGCCAGCAGCCCCTCGGGGAGGGATAATTCACCCCTCCACTTT
v_call: TRBV29-1; d_call: .; clone_size: few; j_call: TRBJ2-1; cdr3_aa: CSARDWRTQDNEQFF; cdr3_nt: TGCAGCGCCCGGGACTGGCGTACTCAGGACAATGAGCAGTTCTTC
v_call: TRBV20-1; d_call: TRBD2; clone_size: few; j_call: TRBJ2-1; cdr3_aa: CSARDAGGTSGSYNEQFF; cdr3_nt: TGCAGTGCTAGAGACGCCGGGGGGACTAGCGGTTCCTACAATGAGCAGTTCTTC
v_call: TRBV12-3/TRBV12-4; d_call: .; clone_size: .; j_call: TRBJ2-5; cdr3_aa: CASSSVARSQETQYF; cdr3_nt: TGTGCCAGCAGTTCCGTCGCCAGATCTCAAGAGACCCAGTACTTC
v_call: TRBV30; d_call: TRBD1; clone_size: few; j_call: TRBJ1-2; cdr3_aa: CAWSVLDRLGYTF; cdr3_nt: TGTGCCTGGAGTGTACTGGACAGGCTTGGCTACACCTTC
v_call: TRBV5-1; d_call: TRBD2; clone_size: .; j_call: TRBJ2-4; cdr3_aa: CASKTGGANIQYF; cdr3_nt: TGCGCCAGCAAAACCGGGGGGGCCAACATTCAGTACTTC
v_call: TRBV7-3; d_call: TRBD2; clone_size: .; j_call: TRBJ2-1; cdr3_aa: CASSLASGLSSYNEHFF; cdr3_nt: TGTGCCAGCAGCTTGGCTAGCGGACTAAGCTCCTACAATGAGCACTTCTTC
v_call: TRBV10-3; d_call: .; clone_size: .; j_call: TRBJ1-2; cdr3_aa: CAISEHLNYGYTF; cdr3_nt: TGTGCCATCAGTGAACATCTTAACTATGGCTACACCTTC
v_call: TRBV18; d_call: .; clone_size: .; j_call: TRBJ1-1; cdr3_aa: CASKGGEDTEAFF; cdr3_nt: TGTGCCAGCAAAGGAGGGGAAGACACTGAAGCTTTCTTT
v_call: TRBV11-2; d_call: .; clone_size: few; j_call: TRBJ1-6; cdr3_aa: CASSLEGWTSVPNSPLHF; cdr3_nt: TGTGCCAGCAGCTTAGAGGGTTGGACATCAGTACCCAATTCACCCCTCCACTTT
v_call: TRBV20-1; d_call: .; clone_size: few; j_call: TRBJ1-1; cdr3_aa: CSARPRRNTEAFF; cdr3_nt: TGCAGTGCCAGACCGAGGAGAAACACTGAAGCTTTCTTT
v_call: TRBV7-9; d_call: .; clone_size: .; j_call: TRBJ1-2; cdr3_aa: CASSSRSGAHNYGYTF; cdr3_nt: TGTGCCAGCAGCTCCCGTTCAGGGGCCCATAACTATGGCTACACCTTC
v_call: TRBV20-1; d_call: TRBD1; clone_size: few; j_call: TRBJ1-5; cdr3_aa: CSASGTVDQPQHF; cdr3_nt: TGCAGTGCTAGCGGGACAGTAGATCAGCCCCAGCATTTT
v_call: TRBV20-1; d_call: .; clone_size: many; j_call: TRBJ1-1; cdr3_aa: CSARDSGWAEAFF; cdr3_nt: TGCAGTGCTAGAGACTCTGGATGGGCTGAAGCTTTCTTT
v_call: TRBV5-4; d_call: .; clone_size: .; j_call: TRBJ1-1; cdr3_aa: CASSLAGAPGAFF; cdr3_nt: TGTGCCAGCAGCTTGGCAGGGGCCCCCGGGGCTTTCTTT
v_call: TRBV7-6; d_call: TRBD1; clone_size: many; j_call: TRBJ2-2; cdr3_aa: CASSLWPRQGITGELFF; cdr3_nt: TGTGCCAGCAGCTTATGGCCTCGACAGGGGATAACCGGGGAGCTGTTTTTT
v_call: TRBV4-3; d_call: TRBD2; clone_size: .; j_call: TRBJ2-3; cdr3_aa: CASSQERGTDTQYF; cdr3_nt: TGCGCCAGCAGCCAAGAGCGGGGGACAGATACGCAGTATTTT
v_call: TRBV7-2; d_call: .; clone_size: few; j_call: TRBJ2-1; cdr3_aa: CASSPWDLPRGQFF; cdr3_nt: TGTGCCAGCAGCCCCTGGGACCTTCCGAGAGGGCAGTTCTTC